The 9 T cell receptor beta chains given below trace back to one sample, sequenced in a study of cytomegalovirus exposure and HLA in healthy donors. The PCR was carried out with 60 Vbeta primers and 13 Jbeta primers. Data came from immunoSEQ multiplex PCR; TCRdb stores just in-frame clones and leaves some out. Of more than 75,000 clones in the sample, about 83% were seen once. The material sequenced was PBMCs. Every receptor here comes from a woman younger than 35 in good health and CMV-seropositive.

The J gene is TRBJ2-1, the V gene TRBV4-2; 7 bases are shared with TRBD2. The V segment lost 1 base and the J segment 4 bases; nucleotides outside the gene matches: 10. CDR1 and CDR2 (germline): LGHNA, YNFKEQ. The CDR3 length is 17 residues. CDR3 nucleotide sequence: TGTGCCAGCAGCCAAGTGGCGGCTAGCGGAGCTTACAATGAGCAGTTCTTC. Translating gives CASSQVAASGAYNEQFF.

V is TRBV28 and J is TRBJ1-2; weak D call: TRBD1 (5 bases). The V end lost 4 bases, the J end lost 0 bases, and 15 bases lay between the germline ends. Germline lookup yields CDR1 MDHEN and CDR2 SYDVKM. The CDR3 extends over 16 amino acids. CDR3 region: CASSSWRDGSNYGYTF. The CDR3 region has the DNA TGTGCCAGCAGTTCATGGCGGGACGGATCTAACTATGGCTACACCTTC.

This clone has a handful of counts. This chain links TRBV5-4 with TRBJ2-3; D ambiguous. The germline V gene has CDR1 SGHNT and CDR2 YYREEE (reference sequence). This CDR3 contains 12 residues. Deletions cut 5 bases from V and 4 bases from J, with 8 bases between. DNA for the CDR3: TGTGCCAGCAGGGGTAGCCCAGATACGCAGTATTTT. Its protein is CASRGSPDTQYF.

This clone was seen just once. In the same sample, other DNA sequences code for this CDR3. CDR3 bases: TGTGCCAGCAGTTTAGGGACAGGGCGGTATGGCTACACCTTC. Translation gives CASSLGTGRYGYTF. This rearrangement joins TRBV28 to TRBJ1-2; 9 bases map to TRBD1. Germline V gene data show CDR1 as MDHEN and CDR2 as SYDVKM. The CDR3 spans 14 residues. With V trimmed by 2 bases and J by 5 bases, 3 bases remained unmatched.

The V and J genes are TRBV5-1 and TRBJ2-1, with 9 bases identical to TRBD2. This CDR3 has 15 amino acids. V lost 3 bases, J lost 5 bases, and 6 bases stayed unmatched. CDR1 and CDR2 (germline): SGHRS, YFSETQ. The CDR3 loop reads CASSSGLARDNEQFF. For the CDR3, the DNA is TGCGCCAGCAGCTCCGGACTAGCGCGGGACAATGAGCAGTTCTTC.

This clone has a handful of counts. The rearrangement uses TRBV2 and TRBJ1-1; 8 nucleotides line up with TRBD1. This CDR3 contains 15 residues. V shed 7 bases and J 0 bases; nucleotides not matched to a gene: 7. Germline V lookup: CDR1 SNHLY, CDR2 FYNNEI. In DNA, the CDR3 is TGTGCCAGCACCCAAGGACAGGGCTTGAACACTGAAGCTTTCTTT. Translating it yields CASTQGQGLNTEAFF.

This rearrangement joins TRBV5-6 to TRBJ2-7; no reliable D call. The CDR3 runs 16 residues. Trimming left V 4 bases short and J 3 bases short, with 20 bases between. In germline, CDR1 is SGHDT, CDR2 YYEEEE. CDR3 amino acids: CASSPGRYLPHYEQYF. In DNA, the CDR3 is TGTGCCAGCAGCCCAGGTCGGTATCTACCGCACTACGAGCAGTACTTC.

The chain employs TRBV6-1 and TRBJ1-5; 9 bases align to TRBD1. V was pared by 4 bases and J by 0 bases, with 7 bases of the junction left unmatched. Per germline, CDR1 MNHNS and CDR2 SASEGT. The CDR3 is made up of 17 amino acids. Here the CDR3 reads CASSAMTGGYSNQPQHF. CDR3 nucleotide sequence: TGTGCCAGCAGTGCGATGACAGGGGGGTATAGCAATCAGCCCCAGCATTTT.

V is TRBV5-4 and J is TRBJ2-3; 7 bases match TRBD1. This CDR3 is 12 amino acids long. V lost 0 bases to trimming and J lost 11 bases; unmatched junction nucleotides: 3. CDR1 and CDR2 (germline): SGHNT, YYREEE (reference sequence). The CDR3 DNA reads TGTGCCAGCAGCTTGGAGGGGGCTGTGCAGTATTTT. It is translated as CASSLEGAVQYF.